This T cell receptor beta chain was recorded in a study of blood T cell repertoires in COVID-19. On the study more broadly: Acute and convalescent COVID-19 samples came from the United States, Italy and Spain. Sample material is recorded as cDNA or gDNA derived from T cells, B-cell-depleted T cells, or PBMCs.

Trimming at V came to 0 bases and at J to 4 bases, leaving 7 bases not matched to a gene. The germline gives CDR1 SGHRS, CDR2 YFSETQ. The CDR3 is made up of 16 amino acids. In the study's own analysis: Cell counts per sample came from amplifying reference gene primers. Method: immunoSEQ multiplex PCR; TCRdb's copy keeps in-frame clones and lacks some. That table gives V, J and clone size, and the DNA gave D and trimming. This sample has roughly 75,000 clones, with roughly 70% found just once. The TCR was taken from a human donor with acute or convalescent COVID-19. The donor label of this sample is uncertain. The rearrangement links TRBV5-1 to TRBJ2-1; TRBD2 matches 7 bases. Sequencing used peripheral blood. The DNA for the CDR3 is TGCGCCAGCAGCTTGGCCCCTAGCGGAACTTACAATGAGCAGTTCTTC. Protein: CASSLAPSGTYNEQFF.